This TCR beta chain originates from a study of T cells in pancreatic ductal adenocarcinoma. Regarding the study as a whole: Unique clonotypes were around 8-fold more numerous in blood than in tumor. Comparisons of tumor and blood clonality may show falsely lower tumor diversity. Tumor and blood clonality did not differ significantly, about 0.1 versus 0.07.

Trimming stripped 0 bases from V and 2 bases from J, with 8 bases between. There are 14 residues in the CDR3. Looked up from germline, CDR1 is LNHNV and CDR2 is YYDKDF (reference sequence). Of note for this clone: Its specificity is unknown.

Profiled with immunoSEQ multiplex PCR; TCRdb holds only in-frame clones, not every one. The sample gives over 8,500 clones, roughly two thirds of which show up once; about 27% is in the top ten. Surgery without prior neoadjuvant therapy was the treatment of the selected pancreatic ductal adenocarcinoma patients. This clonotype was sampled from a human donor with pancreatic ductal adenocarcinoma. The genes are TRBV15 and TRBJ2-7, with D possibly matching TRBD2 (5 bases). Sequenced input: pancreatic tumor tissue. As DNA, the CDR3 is TGTGCCACCAGCAGAGATGTCGGGGCCTACGAGCAGTACTTC. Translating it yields CATSRDVGAYEQYF.